Described below is a single TCR beta chain sequence and its context. This record belongs to a study of blood T cell repertoires in COVID-19. Looking at the study overall: Some COVID-19 samples were acute and others convalescent; all came from the United States, Italy and Spain. Sources were T cells, B-cell-depleted T cells, or PBMCs; the material itself was cDNA or gDNA.

Methods used by the authors: Quantification of nucleated cells was approximated via reference gene primer amplification. This table comes from immunoSEQ multiplex PCR, and its TCRdb copy is limited to in-frame clones, with some not included. V, J and clone size are taken as reported in that table, and D and trimming were inferred from the DNA itself. In the table there are some 190,000 clones, approximately 86% of which are singletons. Germline CDR1 LGHNT, CDR2 FRNRAP. The CDR3 length is 15 residues. The junction had 10 bases not matched to a gene; V was cut back by 6 bases and J by 7 bases. The specimen sequenced was peripheral blood. The origin of this receptor is a man aged 18 to 29 with active or convalescent COVID-19. The rearrangement joins TRBV12-5 to TRBJ2-5; 11 nucleotides line up with TRBD1. The CDR3 reads CASGTGQGGFVTQYF. DNA for the CDR3: TGTGCTAGTGGAACGGGACAGGGGGGATTCGTGACCCAGTACTTC.